This T cell receptor beta chain was sequenced in a study of monozygotic twins with inflammatory bowel disease. Remarks on this clonotype: Its antigen remains unidentified.

Findings and limits, study-wide: The co-twins with IBD showed lower TCRbeta diversity (inverse Simpson) than their healthy siblings.

After skipping T cell sorting, the authors isolated total RNA from whole blood. An amount of 3500 ng of total RNA was used for each TCR library. Added by template switching were UMIs that each held a 6-nucleotide sample barcode. TCRdb re-called the 5' RACE reads and catalogs CDR3 proteins one per entry, DNA excluded. The sample totals 440,000 or so distinct CDR3 sequences; its top ten clones hold approximately 2.3%. The CDR3 runs 15 residues. Germline-derived CDR1 and CDR2 are LGHNA and YSLEER. The V gene is TRBV4-3, the J gene TRBJ2-3. Material for sequencing was blood. The receptor was isolated from a human donor with ulcerative colitis or Crohn's disease, or a healthy co-twin of an affected twin (not recorded which). CDR3 sequence: CASSQDGQATDTQYF.